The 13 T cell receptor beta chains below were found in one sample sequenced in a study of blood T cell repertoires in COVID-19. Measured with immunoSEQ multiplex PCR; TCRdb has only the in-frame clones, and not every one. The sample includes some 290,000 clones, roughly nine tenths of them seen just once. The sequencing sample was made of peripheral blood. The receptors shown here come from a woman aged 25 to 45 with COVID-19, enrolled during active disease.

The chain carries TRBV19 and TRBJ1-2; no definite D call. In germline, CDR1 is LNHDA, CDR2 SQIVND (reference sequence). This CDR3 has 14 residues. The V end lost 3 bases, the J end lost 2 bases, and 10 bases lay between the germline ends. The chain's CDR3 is CASSILSPNYGYTF. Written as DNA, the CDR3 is TGTGCCAGTAGTATTTTGAGTCCAAACTATGGCTACACCTTC.

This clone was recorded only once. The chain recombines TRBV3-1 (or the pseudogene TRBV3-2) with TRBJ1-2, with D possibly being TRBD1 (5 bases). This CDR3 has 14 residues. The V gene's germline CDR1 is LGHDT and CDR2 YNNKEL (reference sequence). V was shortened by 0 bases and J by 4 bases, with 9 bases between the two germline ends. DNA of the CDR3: TGTGCCAGCAGCCAAGATGGGGCAGCCTATGGCTACACCTTC. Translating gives CASSQDGAAYGYTF.

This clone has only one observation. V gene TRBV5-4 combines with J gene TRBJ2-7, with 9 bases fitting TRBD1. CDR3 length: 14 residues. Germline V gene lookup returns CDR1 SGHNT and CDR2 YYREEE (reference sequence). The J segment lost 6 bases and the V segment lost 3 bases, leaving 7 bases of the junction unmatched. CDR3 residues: CASSYPGQGREQYF. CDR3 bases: TGTGCCAGCAGCTACCCGGGACAGGGTCGCGAGCAGTACTTC.

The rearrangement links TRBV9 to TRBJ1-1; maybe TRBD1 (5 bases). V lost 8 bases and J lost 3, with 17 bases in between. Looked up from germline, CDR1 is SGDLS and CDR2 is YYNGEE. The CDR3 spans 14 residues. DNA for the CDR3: TGTGCCAGGGGGTCGGAGGGGCGGGACACTGAAGCTTTCTTT. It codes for CARGSEGRDTEAFF.

CDR3 region: CSGGSLTGGTNEQYF. The CDR3 region has the DNA TGCAGCGGCGGTTCCCTTACAGGGGGAACGAACGAGCAGTACTTC. This rearrangement joins TRBV29-1 to TRBJ2-7; 8 bases are shared with TRBD1. The CDR3 consists of 15 residues. Germline lookup yields CDR1 SQVTM and CDR2 ANQGSEA. V shed 7 bases and J 5 bases; nucleotides not matched to a gene: 16.

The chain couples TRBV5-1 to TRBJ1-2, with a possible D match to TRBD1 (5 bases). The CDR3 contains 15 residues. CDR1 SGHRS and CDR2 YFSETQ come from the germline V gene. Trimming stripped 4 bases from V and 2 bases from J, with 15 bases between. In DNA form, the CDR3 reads TGCGCCAGCAGCCCTGACAGCACTCCAAACTATGGCTACACCTTC. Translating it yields CASSPDSTPNYGYTF. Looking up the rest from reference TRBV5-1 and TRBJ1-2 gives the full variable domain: KAGVTQTPRYLIKTRGQQVTLSCSPISGHRSVSWYQQTPGQGLQFLFEYFSETQRNKGNFPGRFSGRQFSNSRSEMNVSTLELGDSALYLCASSPDSTPNYGYTFGSGTRLTVV.

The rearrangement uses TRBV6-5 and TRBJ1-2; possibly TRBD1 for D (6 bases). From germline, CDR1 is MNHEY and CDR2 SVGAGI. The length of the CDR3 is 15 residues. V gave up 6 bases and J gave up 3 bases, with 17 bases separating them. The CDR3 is CASRIPGDPHYGYTF. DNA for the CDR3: TGTGCCAGCAGGATTCCAGGGGACCCGCACTATGGCTACACCTTC.

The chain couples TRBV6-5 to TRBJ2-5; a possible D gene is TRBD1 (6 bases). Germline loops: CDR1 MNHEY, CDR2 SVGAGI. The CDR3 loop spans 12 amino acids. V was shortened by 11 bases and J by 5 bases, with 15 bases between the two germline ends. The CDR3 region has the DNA TGTGCCGGTGAGGGGGATTCGGAGACCCAGTACTTC. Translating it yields CAGEGDSETQYF.

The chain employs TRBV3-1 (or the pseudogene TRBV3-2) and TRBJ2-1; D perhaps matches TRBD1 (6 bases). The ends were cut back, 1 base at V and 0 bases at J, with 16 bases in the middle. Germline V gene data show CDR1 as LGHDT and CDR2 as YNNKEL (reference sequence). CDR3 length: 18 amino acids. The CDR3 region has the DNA TGTGCCAGCAGCCAAGCCCCGAGGGGGAGCGGCTCCTACAATGAGCAGTTCTTC. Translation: CASSQAPRGSGSYNEQFF.

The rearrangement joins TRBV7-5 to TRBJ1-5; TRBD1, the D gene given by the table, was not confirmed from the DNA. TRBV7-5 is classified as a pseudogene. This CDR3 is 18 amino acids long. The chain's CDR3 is CVRSARQGGQNSNQPQHF. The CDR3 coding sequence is TGTGTCAGAAGCGCCCGACAAGGGGGCCAGAATAGCAATCAGCCCCAGCATTTT.

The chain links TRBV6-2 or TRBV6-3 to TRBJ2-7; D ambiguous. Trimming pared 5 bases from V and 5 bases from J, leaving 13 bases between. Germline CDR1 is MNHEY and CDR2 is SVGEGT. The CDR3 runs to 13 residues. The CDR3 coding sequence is TGTGCCAGCAGTACAGCTTCCTTCAACGAGCAGTACTTC. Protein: CASSTASFNEQYF.

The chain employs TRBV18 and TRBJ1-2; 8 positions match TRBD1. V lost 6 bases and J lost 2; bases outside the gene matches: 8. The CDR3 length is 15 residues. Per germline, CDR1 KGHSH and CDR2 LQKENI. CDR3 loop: CASSPQGQVNYGYTF. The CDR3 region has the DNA TGTGCCAGCTCCCCTCAGGGACAGGTAAACTATGGCTACACCTTC.

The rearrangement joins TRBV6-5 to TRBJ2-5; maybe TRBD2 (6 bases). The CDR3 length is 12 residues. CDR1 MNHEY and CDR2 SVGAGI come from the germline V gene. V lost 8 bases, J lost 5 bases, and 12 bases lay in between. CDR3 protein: CASRGAGETQYF. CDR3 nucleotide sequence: TGTGCCAGCCGCGGGGCGGGGGAGACCCAGTACTTC.